The rows below give T cell receptor beta chains drawn from one sample of a study of Ad26.COV2.S vaccination and SARS-CoV-2 variants. This table comes from immunoSEQ multiplex PCR, and its TCRdb copy is limited to in-frame clones, with some not included. The table has around 340,000 clones, 88% seen once. The sample consisted of peripheral blood, taken in a trial of Ad26.COV2.S vaccine versus placebo. These receptors all stem from a person aged 18-65 years who received the Ad26.COV2.S COVID-19 vaccine or a placebo. Each CDR3 is given with its conserved first and last residue. The order of the fields is J gene, D gene, clone size, V gene, CDR3 protein, CDR3 DNA. D genes are given only for firm matches. Size is stated for part of the rows, as once, few or many counts, or as a class when the clone is expanded.

j_call: TRBJ2-1
d_call: .
clone_size: once
v_call: TRBV5-1
cdr3_aa: CASRALVQSNEQFF
cdr3_nt: TGCGCCAGCAGGGCTTTGGTACAGTCCAATGAGCAGTTCTTC

j_call: TRBJ2-7
d_call: .
clone_size: few
v_call: TRBV6-4
cdr3_aa: CASSESGGASYEQYF
cdr3_nt: TGTGCCAGCAGTGAAAGCGGCGGGGCCTCCTACGAGCAGTACTTC

j_call: TRBJ2-7
d_call: .
clone_size: .
v_call: TRBV30
cdr3_aa: CAWRGQGSYEQYF
cdr3_nt: TGTGCCTGGAGGGGGCAGGGGAGCTACGAGCAGTACTTC

j_call: TRBJ2-1
d_call: TRBD2
clone_size: .
v_call: TRBV5-4
cdr3_aa: CASSRGLAGGNEQFF
cdr3_nt: TGTGCCAGCAGCAGGGGACTAGCGGGAGGGAATGAGCAGTTCTTC

j_call: TRBJ2-6
d_call: TRBD2
clone_size: .
v_call: TRBV7-6
cdr3_aa: CASSQTSGGSSGANVLTF
cdr3_nt: TGTGCCAGCAGCCAGACTAGCGGGGGATCCTCTGGGGCCAACGTCCTGACTTTC

j_call: TRBJ1-5
d_call: TRBD1
clone_size: .
v_call: TRBV7-2
cdr3_aa: CASSFTGGQPQHF
cdr3_nt: TGTGCCAGCAGCTTTACAGGGGGTCAGCCCCAGCATTTT

j_call: TRBJ2-7
d_call: .
clone_size: .
v_call: TRBV3-1/TRBV3-2
cdr3_aa: CASSPTGLDEQYF
cdr3_nt: TGTGCCAGCAGCCCGACAGGATTGGACGAGCAGTACTTC

j_call: TRBJ1-2
d_call: .
clone_size: .
v_call: TRBV5-4
cdr3_aa: CASSTDSHIYGYTF
cdr3_nt: TGTGCCAGCAGTACAGACAGCCATATCTATGGCTACACCTTC

j_call: TRBJ1-3
d_call: TRBD1
clone_size: .
v_call: TRBV28
cdr3_aa: CASSLPDRDSGNTIYF
cdr3_nt: TGTGCCAGCAGTTTACCGGACAGGGATTCTGGAAACACCATATATTTT

j_call: TRBJ1-2
d_call: TRBD1
clone_size: .
v_call: TRBV18
cdr3_aa: CASSPSPDRGYGYTF
cdr3_nt: TGTGCCAGCTCACCTTCCCCCGACAGGGGGTATGGCTACACCTTC

j_call: TRBJ1-2
d_call: TRBD1
clone_size: .
v_call: TRBV5-1
cdr3_aa: CASSLGQGAGGYTF
cdr3_nt: TGCGCCAGCAGCCTCGGACAGGGGGCAGGAGGCTACACCTTC

j_call: TRBJ2-7
d_call: TRBD1
clone_size: .
v_call: TRBV28
cdr3_aa: CASTRDRGSYEQYF
cdr3_nt: TGTGCCAGCACCCGGGACAGGGGGAGCTACGAGCAGTACTTC

j_call: TRBJ1-1
d_call: TRBD1
clone_size: few
v_call: TRBV6-2/TRBV6-3
cdr3_aa: CASSYSKGALGTEAFF
cdr3_nt: TGTGCCAGCAGTTATTCAAAGGGGGCTTTGGGCACTGAAGCTTTCTTT

j_call: TRBJ1-6
d_call: TRBD1
clone_size: .
v_call: TRBV3-1/TRBV3-2
cdr3_aa: CASSQTWTGERGLHF
cdr3_nt: TGTGCCAGCAGCCAAACGTGGACAGGGGAAAGAGGACTCCACTTT

j_call: TRBJ2-5
d_call: .
clone_size: .
v_call: TRBV7-2
cdr3_aa: CASRLSGKQETQYF
cdr3_nt: TGTGCCAGCAGGCTTTCCGGAAAACAAGAGACCCAGTACTTC

j_call: TRBJ1-5
d_call: TRBD1
clone_size: .
v_call: TRBV4-3
cdr3_aa: CASSPDRDNSNQPQHF
cdr3_nt: TGCGCCAGCAGCCCAGACAGGGATAATAGCAATCAGCCCCAGCATTTT

j_call: TRBJ2-2
d_call: TRBD2
clone_size: .
v_call: TRBV9
cdr3_aa: CASSVVTSGTGELFF
cdr3_nt: TGTGCCAGCAGCGTCGTTACTAGCGGGACCGGGGAGCTGTTTTTT

j_call: TRBJ1-2
d_call: .
clone_size: .
v_call: TRBV4-3
cdr3_aa: CASSQEGGGPRGYTF
cdr3_nt: TGCGCCAGCAGCCAAGAAGGTGGGGGCCCTCGGGGCTACACCTTC

j_call: TRBJ2-7
d_call: TRBD1
clone_size: .
v_call: TRBV6-1
cdr3_aa: CASSEGTGPYEQYF
cdr3_nt: TGTGCCAGCAGTGAAGGGACAGGGCCCTACGAGCAGTACTTC

j_call: TRBJ2-2
d_call: TRBD2
clone_size: .
v_call: TRBV6-5
cdr3_aa: CASKRGTGELFF
cdr3_nt: TGTGCCAGCAAGCGGGGCACCGGGGAGCTGTTTTTT

j_call: TRBJ2-1
d_call: TRBD2
clone_size: .
v_call: TRBV19
cdr3_aa: CATAGVSYNEQFF
cdr3_nt: TGTGCCACCGCGGGAGTCTCCTACAATGAGCAGTTCTTC

j_call: TRBJ1-2
d_call: .
clone_size: few
v_call: TRBV7-8
cdr3_aa: CASSSRTSTNYGYTF
cdr3_nt: TGTGCCAGCAGCTCGAGGACCTCCACTAACTATGGCTACACCTTC

j_call: TRBJ1-1
d_call: .
clone_size: .
v_call: TRBV19
cdr3_aa: CASRVLTLTGTNTEAFF
cdr3_nt: TGTGCCAGTAGGGTGCTCACCTTAACCGGGACTAACACTGAAGCTTTCTTT

j_call: TRBJ2-7
d_call: .
clone_size: .
v_call: TRBV27
cdr3_aa: CASSLSPLVSYEQYF
cdr3_nt: TGTGCCAGCAGTTTAAGCCCCCTGGTATCCTACGAGCAGTACTTC

j_call: TRBJ2-1
d_call: .
clone_size: .
v_call: TRBV4-2
cdr3_aa: CASSQGEALSYNEQFF
cdr3_nt: TGTGCCAGCAGCCAAGGGGAGGCTTTGTCCTACAATGAGCAGTTCTTC

j_call: TRBJ2-6
d_call: .
clone_size: .
v_call: TRBV2
cdr3_aa: CASSPSPGGANVLTF
cdr3_nt: TGTGCCAGCAGTCCTAGCCCGGGCGGGGCCAACGTCCTGACTTTC

j_call: TRBJ1-1
d_call: TRBD1
clone_size: once
v_call: TRBV7-8
cdr3_aa: CASSLVGTGEAFF
cdr3_nt: TGTGCCAGCAGCTTAGTCGGGACAGGAGAAGCTTTCTTT

j_call: TRBJ2-4
d_call: .
clone_size: .
v_call: TRBV7-6
cdr3_aa: CASSLGGFGDIQYF
cdr3_nt: TGTGCCAGCAGCTTGGGGGGCTTTGGGGACATTCAGTACTTC

j_call: TRBJ1-5
d_call: .
clone_size: .
v_call: TRBV9
cdr3_aa: CASSVGQDSNQPQHF
cdr3_nt: TGTGCCAGCAGCGTAGGACAGGATAGCAATCAGCCCCAGCATTTT

j_call: TRBJ2-7
d_call: .
clone_size: .
v_call: TRBV3-1/TRBV3-2
cdr3_aa: CASSQDLARSYEQYF
cdr3_nt: TGTGCCAGCAGCCAAGATCTGGCCAGATCCTACGAGCAGTACTTC

j_call: TRBJ1-3
d_call: TRBD1
clone_size: .
v_call: TRBV29-1
cdr3_aa: CSVVGRGMLNTIYF
cdr3_nt: TGCAGCGTTGTAGGCAGGGGGATGTTAAACACCATATATTTT

j_call: TRBJ2-7
d_call: TRBD1
clone_size: .
v_call: TRBV24-1
cdr3_aa: CATSDLEGALGSYEQYF
cdr3_nt: TGTGCCACCAGTGATTTGGAGGGGGCGTTAGGGTCCTACGAGCAGTACTTC

j_call: TRBJ2-7
d_call: .
clone_size: .
v_call: TRBV10-3
cdr3_aa: CAIAKGQREQYF
cdr3_nt: TGTGCCATAGCGAAGGGACAACGCGAGCAGTACTTC

j_call: TRBJ2-7
d_call: TRBD2
clone_size: .
v_call: TRBV30
cdr3_aa: CAWSRASGRVIEQYF
cdr3_nt: TGTGCCTGGAGTCGTGCGAGCGGGAGGGTTATCGAGCAGTACTTC

j_call: TRBJ2-7
d_call: TRBD1
clone_size: .
v_call: TRBV19
cdr3_aa: CASSIGQGAYEQYF
cdr3_nt: TGTGCCAGTAGTATAGGACAGGGGGCCTACGAGCAGTACTTC

j_call: TRBJ2-1
d_call: TRBD2
clone_size: .
v_call: TRBV7-2
cdr3_aa: CASSLILLAGAGDEQFF
cdr3_nt: TGTGCCAGCAGCTTAATCCTTCTAGCGGGGGCCGGGGATGAGCAGTTCTTC

j_call: TRBJ2-7
d_call: TRBD2
clone_size: once
v_call: TRBV9
cdr3_aa: CASSPRLAGGQQLYYEQYF
cdr3_nt: TGTGCCAGCAGCCCCCGACTAGCGGGGGGACAACAACTATACTACGAGCAGTACTTC

j_call: TRBJ2-2
d_call: .
clone_size: .
v_call: TRBV6-2/TRBV6-3
cdr3_aa: CASSYSGGGELFF
cdr3_nt: TGTGCCAGCAGTTACTCAGGTGGCGGGGAGCTGTTTTTT

j_call: TRBJ2-1
d_call: .
clone_size: once
v_call: TRBV7-2
cdr3_aa: CASSLDTYNEQFF
cdr3_nt: TGTGCCAGCAGCTTAGACACCTACAATGAGCAGTTCTTC

j_call: TRBJ1-1
d_call: TRBD1
clone_size: .
v_call: TRBV3-1/TRBV3-2
cdr3_aa: CASSLRDRARETEAFF
cdr3_nt: TGTGCCAGCAGCCTCCGGGACAGGGCGAGGGAGACTGAAGCTTTCTTT

j_call: TRBJ1-4
d_call: .
clone_size: .
v_call: TRBV13
cdr3_aa: CASSLVGHEKLFF
cdr3_nt: TGTGCCAGCAGCTTAGTTGGTCATGAAAAACTGTTTTTT